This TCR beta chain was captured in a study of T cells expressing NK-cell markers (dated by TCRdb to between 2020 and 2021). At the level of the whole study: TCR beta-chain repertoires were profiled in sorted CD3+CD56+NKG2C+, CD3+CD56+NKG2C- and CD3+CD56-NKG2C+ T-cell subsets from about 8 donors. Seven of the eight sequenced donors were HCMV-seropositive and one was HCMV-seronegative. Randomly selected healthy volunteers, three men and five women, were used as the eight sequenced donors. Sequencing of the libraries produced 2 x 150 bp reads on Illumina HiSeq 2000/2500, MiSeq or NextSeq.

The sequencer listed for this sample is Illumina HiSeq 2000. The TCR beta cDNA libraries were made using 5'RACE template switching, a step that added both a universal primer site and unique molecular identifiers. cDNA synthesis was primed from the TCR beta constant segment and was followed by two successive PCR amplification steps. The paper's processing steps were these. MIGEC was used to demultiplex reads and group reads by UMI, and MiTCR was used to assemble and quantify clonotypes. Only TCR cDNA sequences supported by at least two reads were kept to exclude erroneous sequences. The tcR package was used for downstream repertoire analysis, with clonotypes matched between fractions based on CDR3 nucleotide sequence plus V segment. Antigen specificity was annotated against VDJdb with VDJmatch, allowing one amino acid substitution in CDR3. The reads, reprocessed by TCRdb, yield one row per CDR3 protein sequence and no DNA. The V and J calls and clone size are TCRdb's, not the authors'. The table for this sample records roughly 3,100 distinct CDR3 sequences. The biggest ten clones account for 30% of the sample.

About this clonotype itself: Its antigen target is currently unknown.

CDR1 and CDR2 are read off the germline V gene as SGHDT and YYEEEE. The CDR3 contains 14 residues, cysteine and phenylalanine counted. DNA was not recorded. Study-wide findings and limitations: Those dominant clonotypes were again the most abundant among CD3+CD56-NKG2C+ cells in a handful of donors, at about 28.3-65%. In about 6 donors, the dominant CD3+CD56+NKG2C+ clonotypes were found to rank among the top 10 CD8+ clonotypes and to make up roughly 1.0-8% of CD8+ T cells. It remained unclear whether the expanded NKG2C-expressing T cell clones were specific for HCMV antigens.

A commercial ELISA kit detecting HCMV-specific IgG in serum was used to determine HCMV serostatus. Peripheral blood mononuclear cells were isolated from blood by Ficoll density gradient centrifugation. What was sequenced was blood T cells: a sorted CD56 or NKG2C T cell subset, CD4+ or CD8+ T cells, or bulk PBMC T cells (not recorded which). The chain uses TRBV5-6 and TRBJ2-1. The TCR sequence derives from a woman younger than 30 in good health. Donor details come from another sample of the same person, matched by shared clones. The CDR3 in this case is CASSLGGVANEQFF.